This T cell receptor beta chain was documented in a study of cytomegalovirus exposure and HLA in healthy donors (dated by TCRdb to about 2017). About the full investigation: According to an earlier analysis of several hundred of the donors, about 179 million T cells yielded 90 million to 140 million unique TCR beta sequences and about 300 Gb of sequence data. An early release covering just under 650 HLA-typed donors comprised approximately 290 gigabases of sequencing data and around 80 million unique TCR sequences. Of the 398 genotyped donors, 65% to 90% fell in the genetic ancestry cluster associated with self-reported Caucasian donors. The aim of the study was to test whether cataloging public T cell receptors could identify signatures of past pathogen exposure. The study used immunosequencing to profile the T cell repertoires of hundreds of subjects and linked those repertoires to cytomegalovirus serostatus. Along with the approximately 600-subject first cohort, a separate validation cohort of around 110 different subjects was used. The study combined high-throughput TCR immunosequencing, statistical association of individual TCRs with disease status, and machine learning to predict cytomegalovirus infection status. A later analysis re-analyzed previously published TCR beta repertoires from roughly 630 donors and added high-resolution HLA genotyping to study TCR occurrence patterns. In the later analysis, no new phenotypic data were used to find candidate immune exposures; instead, reliance was placed on TCR beta sequences and their occurrence across donors. An earlier analysis of around 580 of the donors used high-throughput TCR beta sequencing to judge whether each TCR beta V gene segment behaved as functional or pseudogenic. Donor age, sex, ethnicity and CMV serostatus were compiled together with the repertoire data. A later genetic analysis took genome-wide SNP genotypes for 398 of the 666 donors and used that subset as a discovery cohort. Every discovery cohort repertoire had been produced on one sequencing platform. Class I and class II HLA loci were covered by the typing at four-digit resolution. The number of donors typed differed by locus, with roughly 629-640 for A, B, C, DRB1 and DQB1, roughly 520 for DQA1, 606 for DPA1, and 450 to 480 for DPB1. A handful of DR-DQ haplotypes were handled as single units for association and clustering because linkage in the cohort was strong. On average, about 200,000 unique TCR beta nucleotide sequences were sequenced per donor among fewer than 500 genotyped donors of the cohort, with about 17% of those sequences being non-productive.

In total, 500 to 700 healthy bone marrow donors made up the cohort. At the time of sampling, all cohort members were nominally healthy, though unrecorded immune exposures were likely present. The donor tested CMV seropositive and was one of the 289 seropositive cohort members. Every donor gave a peripheral blood sample, and the peripheral blood mononuclear cells from that sample were used for TCR beta sequencing. Genomic DNA extraction from the blood cell samples was performed with the Qiagen DNeasy Blood Extraction Kit. About this clone itself: What antigen it recognizes has not been identified. The junction departs from the called germline gene at one end, perhaps through a read error. This specimen includes other DNA sequences encoding the same CDR3.

Library prep was done by the immunoSEQ multiplex PCR assay. For the multiplex PCR, a mixture combining 60 forward primers for TCR Vbeta segments and 13 reverse primers for TCR Jbeta segments was used. The CDR3 region of rearranged TCR beta genes was amplified from genomic DNA with a multiplex PCR assay. The Illumina HiSeq System was used to sequence the amplified TCR beta libraries as 87-base-pair reads. As for the original processing: A later analysis counted about 82 million unique TCR beta chains across the 690 or so repertoires, and some 11 million of these chains were shared by at least two donors. A nearest-neighbor algorithm error-corrected the raw reads and collapsed the reads into unique sequences, merging closely related sequences to remove PCR and sequencing errors. Alignment of CDR3 sequences to IMGT reference sequences was used to assign V, D and J gene segments. For a sequence to be retained, at least a six-nucleotide match to both a V gene segment and a J gene segment was required. A rearrangement counted as productive if the CDR3 had no stop codons and remained in frame with V and J, and every other rearrangement counted as non-productive. Following IMGT convention, CDR3 was defined as the stretch from the second conserved V-encoded cysteine up to the conserved J-encoded phenylalanine. Sequences without an unambiguous match to a single V gene segment were excluded from the earlier analysis of a few hundred of the donors. In an earlier analysis of a few hundred of the donors, a V segment was called functional when productive rearrangements were above 56.7%, and segregating when the standard deviation between donors exceeded 5%. A statistical classification framework was developed to diagnose cytomegalovirus status using the catalog of TCR beta chain sequences. A later analysis assigned V and J genes by comparing TCR nucleotide sequences with IMGT/GENE-DB human TR gene sequences. The TCRdist pipeline was used in a later analysis to assign CDR3 sequences and most-parsimonious VDJ recombination scenarios. In a later analysis, every TCR beta chain was defined by the combination of its CDR3 amino acid sequence and its V-gene family, and reads without a unique V-gene family were dropped. As a way to deal with suspected cross-contamination and a sequencing artifact, a later analysis dropped over 550 nucleotide sequences that were highly shared and had low generation probability. For each public chain, a later analysis derived a clonal expansion index from normalized ranks of inferred template counts within each repertoire. Generation probabilities in a later analysis came from a VDJ recombination model fitted to out-of-frame rearrangements, and those results were checked against IGoR. A later analysis scored TCR-TCR, TCR-HLA and TCR-CMV co-occurrence with hypergeometric tests, applying a repertoire-size bias correction to TCR pairs. To estimate false discovery rates, a later analysis permuted the HLA or CMV assignments 20 times. In a later analysis, co-occurring TCRs were grouped using DBSCAN, with TCRdist sequence similarity added in when clustering inside HLA-allele-positive subsets. Repertoires with fewer than 30,000 or more than 120,000 public chains, plus five repertoires with anomalous nucleotide sharing, were excluded from co-occurrence clustering. Entries here come from immuneACCESS through TCRdb and include only in-frame sequences with V and J called. Some clones fail to appear in such tables; in the studies checked, an unresolved V gene covers under half of the shortfall, and the cause of the remainder is unknown. The V and J calls and clone size come from that table; D and trimming were worked out from the DNA. The sample yields about 98,000 clones; about 83% were counted once. 3.7% of the sample lies in the top ten.

What the work shows at the level of the full study, not this receptor alone: Because the 87-base-pair reads could not distinguish some IMGT-functional V segments, including TRBV6-2 and TRBV6-3, those segments were excluded. Specific HLA alleles were associated with 16,951 TCR beta sequences at a false discovery rate of 0.05 in a later analysis. According to a later analysis, parvovirus B19, influenza, CMV and Epstein-Barr virus appeared linked to several top co-occurrence clusters. A later genetic analysis reported fewer N-insertions in productive TCRs among donors in an Asian-associated ancestry cluster than the 666-donor mean. According to a later analysis, most CMV-associated TCR beta chains appeared to be HLA-restricted, and the HLA associations seemed to be driven largely by CMV exposure. A further reported finding was that TCR beta sequences accurately predicted the HLA-A and HLA-B alleles for most subjects in the first cohort. A group of highly shared sequence variants was considered likely to be a technical artifact of the sequencing pipeline. In a later analysis, HLA-associated TCR beta chains were found to be more clonally expanded and to have lower generation probabilities than equally common non-associated chains. Because counts were too low, fewer than 20 rarely observed V segments, including chromosome 9 orphons, were excluded from the earlier analysis of 587 of the donors. Correlated functional status among segregating V segments might reflect linkage disequilibrium, but an unknown experimental factor could not be ruled out. A later analysis found that TCR association rates varied across HLA loci, with DRB1 alleles showing the most associated TCRs and HLA-C alleles the fewest. Sequencing depth was assumed to be roughly uniform across donors in the presence/absence analyses, though that assumption may not hold. In the study, 150 to 200 TCR beta chains were listed as associated with cytomegalovirus. In a later genetic analysis, a missense DCLRE1C variant was associated with V-gene and J-gene trimming of TCR beta chains, and the association was replicated in an independent cohort. When HLA alleles, especially DR and DQ, strongly co-occurred, TCR associations were difficult to assign to individual alleles. In this cohort, only TCR beta chains were sequenced, and detectable features were limited by the absence of alpha or paired-chain data. Cytomegalovirus status was reported to be diagnosed by the classifier with high specificity and sensitivity in both the original and validation cohorts. According to the authors, the approach could potentially be generalized to other disease states and immunological phenotypes. Most TCR sequences were seen in very few donors, while some public TCRs were found in many individuals. Because some donors lacked HLA typing at each locus, the association tests relied only on the typed subset. Immune exposure information for the cohort was limited to CMV serostatus. Broadly in line with IMGT annotations, most TCR beta V segments showed up in productive rearrangements about 90% or about 30% of the time in an earlier analysis of several hundred of the donors. In vitro tests confirmed that three of the cytomegalovirus-associated TCR beta chains recognize cytomegalovirus antigens.

Taken from cysteine to phenylalanine, the CDR3 has 16 residues. The CDR3 DNA has 48 bases and is translated from base 1. The germline V gene gives CDR1 as SGHTA and CDR2 as FQGNSA. Sequenced material: PBMCs. The clonotype comes from a female donor in good health and CMV-seropositive. This receptor chain uses TRBV7-2 and TRBJ1-1; matching of 5 bases hints at TRBD1 as the D gene. The CDR3 here reads CASSPQGWGGNTEAFF. The sequenced DNA is TGTGCCAGCAGCCCGCAGGGATGGGGAGGGAACACTGAGGCTTTCTTT.